This T cell receptor beta chain was observed in a study of blood T cell repertoires in COVID-19. In the study overall: Italy, Spain and the United States were the sources of the convalescent and acute COVID-19 samples. PBMCs, B-cell-depleted T cells, or T cells were the source of the cDNA or gDNA that made up the material.

Original data processing: Scientists estimated how many nucleated cells there were by amplifying reference gene primers. The protocol was immunoSEQ multiplex PCR, while the TCRdb copy is restricted to in-frame clones and leaves out a portion. Clone size and the V and J calls come from that table; the DNA yielded D and trimming. In the table there are about 56,000 clones, approximately 88% of which are singletons. CDR1 and CDR2 (germline): MNHEY, SVGAGI. The CDR3 totals 15 residues. V shed 0 bases, J shed 11 bases, and the junction held 11 bases outside the gene matches. During active infection, Seattle patients enrolled and were then monitored through disease.

The chain employs TRBV6-5 and TRBJ1-2; 8 bases align to TRBD1. The sample consisted of peripheral blood. The receptor was derived from a man in his 60s with COVID-19, enrolled during active disease. This CDR3 reads CASSYSITGGYGYTF. In DNA, the CDR3 is TGTGCCAGCAGTTACTCGATCACAGGGGGATACGGGTACACCTTC.